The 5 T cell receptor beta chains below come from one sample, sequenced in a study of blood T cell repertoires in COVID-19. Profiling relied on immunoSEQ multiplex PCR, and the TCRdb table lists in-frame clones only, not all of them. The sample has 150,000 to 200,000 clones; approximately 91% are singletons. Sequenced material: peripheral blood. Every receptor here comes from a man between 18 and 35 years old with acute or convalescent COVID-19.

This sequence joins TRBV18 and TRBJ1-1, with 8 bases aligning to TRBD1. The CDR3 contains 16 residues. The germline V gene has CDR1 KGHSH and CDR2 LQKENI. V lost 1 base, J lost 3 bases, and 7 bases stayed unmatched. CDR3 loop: CASSPRRTGTDTEAFF. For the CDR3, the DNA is TGTGCCAGCTCACCACGCAGGACAGGGACAGACACTGAAGCTTTCTTT.

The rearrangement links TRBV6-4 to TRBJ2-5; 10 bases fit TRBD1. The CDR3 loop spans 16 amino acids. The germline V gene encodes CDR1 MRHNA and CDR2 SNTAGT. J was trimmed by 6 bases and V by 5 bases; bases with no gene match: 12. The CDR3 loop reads CASSIRDRGWGKTQYF. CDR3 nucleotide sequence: TGTGCCAGCAGTATCCGGGACAGGGGTTGGGGTAAGACCCAGTACTTC.

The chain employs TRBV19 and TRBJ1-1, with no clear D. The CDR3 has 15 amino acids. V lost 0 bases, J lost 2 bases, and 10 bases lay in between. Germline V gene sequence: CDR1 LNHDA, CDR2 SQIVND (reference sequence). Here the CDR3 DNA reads TGTGCCAGTAGTATAGAAGCACAGCTCAACACTGAAGCTTTCTTT. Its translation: CASSIEAQLNTEAFF.

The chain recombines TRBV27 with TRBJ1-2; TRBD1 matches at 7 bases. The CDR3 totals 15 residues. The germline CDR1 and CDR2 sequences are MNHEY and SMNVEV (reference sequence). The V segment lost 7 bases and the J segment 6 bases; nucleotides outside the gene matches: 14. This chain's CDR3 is CASTLRYEGAHGYTF. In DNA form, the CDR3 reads TGTGCCAGCACCCTTCGGTACGAGGGGGCGCATGGCTACACCTTC.

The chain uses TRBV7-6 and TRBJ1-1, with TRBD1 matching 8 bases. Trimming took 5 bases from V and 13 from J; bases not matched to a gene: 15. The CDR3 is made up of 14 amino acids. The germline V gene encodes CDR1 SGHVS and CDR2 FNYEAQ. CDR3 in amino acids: CASSPRQGNTEIFF. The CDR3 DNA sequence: TGTGCCAGCAGCCCTAGACAGGGGAACACTGAAATTTTCTTT. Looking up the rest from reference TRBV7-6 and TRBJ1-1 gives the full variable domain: GAGVSQSPRYKVTKRGQDVALRCDPISGHVSLYWYRQALGQGPEFLTYFNYEAQQDKSGLPNDRFSAERPEGSISTLTIQRTEQRDSAMYRCASSPRQGNTEIFFGQGTRLTVV.